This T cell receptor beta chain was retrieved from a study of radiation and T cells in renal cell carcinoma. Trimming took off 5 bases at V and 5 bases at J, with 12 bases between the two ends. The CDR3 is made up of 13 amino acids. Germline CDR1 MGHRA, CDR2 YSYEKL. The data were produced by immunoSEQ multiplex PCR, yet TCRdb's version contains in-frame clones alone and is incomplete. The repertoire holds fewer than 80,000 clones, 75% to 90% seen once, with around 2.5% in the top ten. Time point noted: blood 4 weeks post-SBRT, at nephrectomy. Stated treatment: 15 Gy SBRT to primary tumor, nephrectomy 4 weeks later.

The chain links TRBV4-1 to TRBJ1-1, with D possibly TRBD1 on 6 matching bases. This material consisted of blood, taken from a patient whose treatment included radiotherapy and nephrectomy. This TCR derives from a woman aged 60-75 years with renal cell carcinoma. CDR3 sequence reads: CASSGRGLTEAFF. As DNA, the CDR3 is TGCGCCAGCAGCGGGAGGGGGTTAACTGAAGCTTTCTTT.